Reported below is one T cell receptor (beta chain). Its antigen is unidentified. These data are taken from a study of cytomegalovirus exposure and HLA in healthy donors. Points from the study as a whole: V- and J-gene trimming in TCR beta was tied to a missense DCLRE1C variant by an analysis performed later.

The CDR3 length is 12 residues. Germline lookup yields CDR1 GTSNPN and CDR2 SVGIG (reference sequence). The V end was cut by 5 bases, the J end by 5 bases, with 10 bases between. PCR primers comprised 60 Vbeta and 13 Jbeta primers. Profiled with immunoSEQ multiplex PCR; TCRdb holds only in-frame clones, not every one. The sample lists approximately 64,000 clones; roughly 80% were seen once. The sequenced sample consisted of PBMCs. This sequence originates from a male donor in good health and CMV-seropositive. The chain joins TRBV30 to TRBJ1-5, with D tentatively TRBD1 (6 bases). The CDR3 DNA reads TGTGCCTGGGCAGGGGTTCATCAGCCCCAGCATTTT. Its translation: CAWAGVHQPQHF.